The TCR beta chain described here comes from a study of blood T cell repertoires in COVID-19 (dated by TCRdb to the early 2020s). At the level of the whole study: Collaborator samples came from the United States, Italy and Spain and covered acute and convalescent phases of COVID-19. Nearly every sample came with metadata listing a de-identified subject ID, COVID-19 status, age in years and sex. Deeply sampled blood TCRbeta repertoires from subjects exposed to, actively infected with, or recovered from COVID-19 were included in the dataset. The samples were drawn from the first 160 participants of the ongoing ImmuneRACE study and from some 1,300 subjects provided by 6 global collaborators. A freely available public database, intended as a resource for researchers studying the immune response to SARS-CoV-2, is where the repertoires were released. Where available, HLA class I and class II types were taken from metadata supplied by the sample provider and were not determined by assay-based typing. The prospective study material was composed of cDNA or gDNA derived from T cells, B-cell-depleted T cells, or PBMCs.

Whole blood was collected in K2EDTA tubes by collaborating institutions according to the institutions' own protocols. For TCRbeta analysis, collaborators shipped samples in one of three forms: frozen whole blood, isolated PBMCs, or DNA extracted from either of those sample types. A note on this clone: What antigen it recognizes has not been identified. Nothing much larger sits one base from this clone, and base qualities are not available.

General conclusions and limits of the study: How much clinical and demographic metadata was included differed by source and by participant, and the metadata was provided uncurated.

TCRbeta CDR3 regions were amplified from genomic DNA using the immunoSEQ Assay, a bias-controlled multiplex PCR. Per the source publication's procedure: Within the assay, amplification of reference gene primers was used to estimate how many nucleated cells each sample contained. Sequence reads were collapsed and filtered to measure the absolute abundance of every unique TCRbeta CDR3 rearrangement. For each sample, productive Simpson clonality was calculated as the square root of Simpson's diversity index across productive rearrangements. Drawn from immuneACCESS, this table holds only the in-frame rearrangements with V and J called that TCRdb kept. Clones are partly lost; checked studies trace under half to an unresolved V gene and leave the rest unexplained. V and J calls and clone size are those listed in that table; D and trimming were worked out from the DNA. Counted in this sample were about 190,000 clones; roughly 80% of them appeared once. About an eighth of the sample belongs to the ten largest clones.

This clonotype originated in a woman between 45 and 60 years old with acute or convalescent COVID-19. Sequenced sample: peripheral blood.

The CDR3 loop reads CASSQEVLQGQYF. The sequence in DNA is TGTGCCAGCAGCCAGGAGGTGCTGCAAGGGCAGTACTTC. The chain links TRBV3-1 (or the pseudogene TRBV3-2) with TRBJ2-7; a tentative D call is TRBD2 (5 bases match). The CDR3 numbers 13 residues from cysteine through phenylalanine. Just CDR3 DNA is preserved here, 39 bases in frame from base 1. The germline V gene encodes CDR1 LGHDT and CDR2 YNNKEL (reference sequence). The V and J ends are trimmed by 3 bases and 9 bases, leaving 15 bases between them.